This TCR beta chain is drawn from a study of blood T cell repertoires in COVID-19. Study information: Acute and convalescent COVID-19 specimens originated in the United States, Italy and Spain.

V was trimmed by 5 bases and J by 4 bases, leaving 15 bases between them. CDR3 length: 15 amino acids. Germline CDR1 reads LGHDT; CDR2 reads YNNKEL (reference sequence). Those enrolled, adults aged roughly 18 to 90 years, came from about 24 US areas. Participants' own reports of clinical history determined their cohort assignment. Recovery meant two consecutive negative NP/OP PCR tests, professional clearance, or resolved symptoms. Using immunoSEQ multiplex PCR, the repertoire was profiled, and TCRdb retains in-frame clones only, with some absent. Here the sample spans around 380,000 clones, around 87% being singletons.

V gene TRBV3-1 (or the pseudogene TRBV3-2) combines with J gene TRBJ2-1; the D gene is possibly TRBD2 (6 bases). The clonotype comes from a man aged 25 to 45 who had recovered from COVID-19. Input material: PBMCs or T cells enriched from blood (not recorded which). The CDR3: CASSIPGLSYNEQFF. The DNA of the CDR3 is TGTGCCAGCAGCATCCCGGGACTCTCTTACAATGAGCAGTTCTTC.